The next 12 T cell receptor beta chains were all read from a single sample in a study of T cell responses to AZD1222 COVID-19 vaccine. Data came from immunoSEQ multiplex PCR; TCRdb stores just in-frame clones and leaves some out. The top ten clones hold 1.5% to 2% of a sample with over 150,000 clones, roughly 90% of them seen once. Specimen: peripheral blood, collected on day 0 of AZD1222 vaccination. The receptors here all came from an adult in good health.

The CDR3 bases are TGTGCCAGTAGTATTCACGGGGTACGTGGCAATCAGCCCCAGCATTTT. Translation: CASSIHGVRGNQPQHF. The rearrangement links TRBV19 to TRBJ1-5; no firm D call. V dropped 3 bases and J dropped 2 bases, with 14 bases sitting between them. The CDR3 extends over 16 amino acids. The germline gives CDR1 LNHDA, CDR2 SQIVND (reference sequence).

The chain employs TRBV19 and TRBJ2-7, with 11 bases matching TRBD1. Germline CDR1 and CDR2: LNHDA and SQIVND (reference sequence). CDR3 length: 14 residues. Trimming at V came to 6 bases and at J to 3 bases, leaving 4 bases not matched to a gene. CDR3 nucleotide sequence: TGTGCCAGTAGCCCCGGGACAGGGGGCTACGAGCAGTACTTC. This sequence encodes CASSPGTGGYEQYF. Combining the CDR3 with reference TRBV19 and TRBJ2-7 gives the whole variable domain DGGITQSPKYLFRKEGQNVTLSCEQNLNHDAMYWYRQDPGQGLRLIYYSQIVNDFQKGDIAEGYSVSREKKESFPLTVTSAQKNPTAFYLCASSPGTGGYEQYFGPGTRLTVT.

The chain combines TRBV7-2 with TRBJ1-1; weak D call: TRBD1 (5 bases). Deletions cut 2 bases from V and 5 bases from J, with 21 bases between. Germline V gene sequence: CDR1 SGHTA, CDR2 FQGNSA. The CDR3 length is 17 residues. The CDR3 is CASSLSWTAGEGTEAFF. CDR3 sequence (DNA): TGTGCCAGCAGCTTAAGCTGGACGGCTGGAGAGGGGACTGAAGCTTTCTTT.

A single count supports this clone. The CDR3 nucleotides read TGTGCCAGCAGCTTGTCCGAATCAGGATCTTTAGTCTATGGCTACACCTTC. Its translation is CASSLSESGSLVYGYTF. The chain links TRBV7-9 to TRBJ1-2; D gene unclear. Per germline, CDR1 SEHNR and CDR2 FQNEAQ (reference sequence). Trimming pared 3 bases from V and 4 bases from J, leaving 21 bases between. The CDR3 is made up of 17 amino acids.

The chain uses TRBV5-1 and TRBJ1-4, with a tentative D call TRBD1 (6 bases). V lost 4 bases and J 7 bases, leaving 11 bases between the germline ends. The germline V gene encodes CDR1 SGHRS and CDR2 YFSETQ. The CDR3 is 13 amino acids. In DNA form, the CDR3 reads TGCGCCAGCAGCCGGACAGAAGGTGAAAAACTGTTTTTT. This encodes CASSRTEGEKLFF.

This clone was picked up a small number of times. This chain uses TRBV4-1 with TRBJ2-3; 9 bases map to TRBD1. The CDR3 sequence is 16 residues long. Trimming took 1 base from V and 3 from J; bases not matched to a gene: 5. Germline CDR1 is MGHRA and CDR2 is YSYEKL. CDR3 sequence (DNA): TGCGCCAGCAGCCAAGGGACAGGGGTGAGAACAGATACGCAGTATTTT. Protein: CASSQGTGVRTDTQYF.

This clone has just one count. Other DNA sequences in the same sample also yield this CDR3. V and J are TRBV6-5 and TRBJ1-5; D gene unclear. V was cut by 6 bases and J by 3 bases, with 3 bases left in between. CDR1 and CDR2 (germline): MNHEY, SVGAGI. The CDR3 is 11 residues long. CDR3 coding DNA: TGTGCCAGCAGGTCCAATCAGCCCCAGCATTTT. Protein sequence: CASRSNQPQHF.

The chain combines TRBV19 with TRBJ1-2; the D is unclear. This CDR3 has 15 amino acids. V lost 7 bases and J lost 0, with 15 bases in between. Germline lookup yields CDR1 LNHDA and CDR2 SQIVND (reference sequence). CDR3 sequence (DNA): TGTGCCAGTATCCCTGGTACAGCCTCTAACTATGGCTACACCTTC. This gives the protein CASIPGTASNYGYTF.

The genes are TRBV6-2 or TRBV6-3 and TRBJ1-2, with a tentative D call TRBD1 (6 bases). The CDR3 covers 11 residues. Germline V gene data show CDR1 as MNHEY and CDR2 as SVGEGT. Trimming shortened V by 6 bases and J by 8 bases, and 10 bases separated the two germline ends. The CDR3 reads CASSLQGGYTF. In nucleotides, the CDR3 is TGTGCCAGCAGCCTACAGGGCGGCTACACCTTC.

The gene calls are TRBV28 and TRBJ1-5; D unclear. Trimming removed 7 bases from V and 0 bases from J, with 16 bases in between. CDR3 size: 16 residues. Germline loops: CDR1 MDHEN, CDR2 SYDVKM. Here the CDR3 reads CASNKHGILSNQPQHF. In nucleotides, the CDR3 is TGTGCCAGCAACAAACACGGGATTCTTAGCAATCAGCCCCAGCATTTT.

The chain combines TRBV12-3 or TRBV12-4 with TRBJ2-1; tentatively, D is TRBD1 (6 bases). The CDR3 length is 11 residues. V lost 5 bases and J lost 7, with 6 bases in between. DNA of the CDR3: TGTGCCAGCAGTAGGGGGAATGAGCAGTTCTTC. It translates to CASSRGNEQFF.

V gene TRBV7-2 combines with J gene TRBJ1-3; D is uncertain. The germline V gene encodes CDR1 SGHTA and CDR2 FQGNSA. V gave up 1 base and J gave up 0 bases, with 7 bases separating them. The CDR3 is 15 residues long. The CDR3 coding sequence is TGTGCCAGCAGCTTAGGAGGCAACTCTGGAAACACCATATATTTT. Translated: CASSLGGNSGNTIYF.